The text below deals with one T cell receptor beta chain. Genomic DNA per cell subset filled all wells of several immunoSEQ plates. Some clones are missing from TCRdb's copy, which holds only in-frame ones; the method was immunoSEQ multiplex PCR. In the table there are over a million clones, more than 75% of which are singletons. This specimen comes from a study of shared clonotypes between healthy human individuals. Germline V gene sequence: CDR1 ENHRY, CDR2 SYGVKD. V lost 3 bases and J lost 5, with 10 bases in between. The CDR3 is 13 residues long. Healthy HIV-negative adults without recent acute infections or vaccinations served as donors.

This sequence originates from a man between 18 and 35 years old in good health. Some clones in this sample may be carry-over from other donors' samples. The sample comprised memory CD4+ T cells from PBMCs. As for subset: CD45RA-negative fraction. The V gene is TRBV10-3, the J gene TRBJ2-5, with D possibly being TRBD1 (5 bases). CDR3: CAISDPKGETQYF. CDR3 in DNA: TGTGCCATCAGTGACCCCAAGGGGGAGACCCAGTACTTC.